Below, 5 T cell receptor beta chains from the same sample are listed, as sequenced in a study of blood T cell repertoires in COVID-19. Generated by immunoSEQ multiplex PCR, the TCRdb table keeps only in-frame clones and is missing some. Here the sample spans around 110,000 clones, roughly 79% being singletons. Sequencing was done on a sample of peripheral blood. These receptors all stem from a man between 65 and 85 years old with active or convalescent COVID-19.

The chain employs TRBV11-2 and TRBJ2-1, with TRBD2 identical over 8 bases. With 1 base clipped from V and 6 bases from J, the junction kept 8 bases outside the gene matches. CDR3 length: 16 residues. Germline V lookup: CDR1 SGHAT, CDR2 FQNNGV. CDR3 sequence reads: CASSLAGTRLVNEQFF. CDR3 in DNA: TGTGCCAGCAGCTTAGCGGGGACTAGATTAGTCAATGAGCAGTTCTTC.

The J gene is TRBJ1-2, the V gene TRBV6-1, with D perhaps TRBD1 (6 bases). The ends were cut back, 3 bases at V and 4 bases at J, with 12 bases in the middle. The V gene's germline CDR1 is MNHNS and CDR2 SASEGT. The CDR3 loop spans 14 amino acids. Here the CDR3 reads CASSETQGPYGYTF. CDR3 sequence (DNA): TGTGCCAGCAGTGAGACACAGGGTCCCTATGGCTACACCTTC.

V is TRBV7-3 and J is TRBJ2-1, with 13 bases lining up with TRBD2. With 3 bases clipped from V and 9 bases from J, the junction kept 8 bases outside the gene matches. CDR1 and CDR2 (germline): SGHTA, FQGTGA. This CDR3 region has 16 residues. DNA of the CDR3: TGTGCCAGCAGCTTGACCGGGACTAGCGGGATGACTGAGCAGTTCTTC. Amino acids: CASSLTGTSGMTEQFF.

This chain uses TRBV5-1 with TRBJ2-2, with unresolved D. CDR3 length: 15 amino acids. Trimming cost V 8 bases and J 2 bases, with 16 bases left between them. The germline V gene has CDR1 SGHRS and CDR2 YFSETQ. The CDR3 DNA sequence: TGCGCCAGTCAAAAGGAAGCGATCAACACCGGGGAGCTGTTTTTT. Residues: CASQKEAINTGELFF.

The V and J genes are TRBV18 and TRBJ1-1, with 8 positions matching TRBD1. This CDR3 has 14 amino acids. V was pared by 5 bases and J by 1 base, with 3 bases of the junction left unmatched. Germline-derived CDR1 and CDR2 are KGHSH and LQKENI. In nucleotides, the CDR3 is TGTGCCAGCTCAAACGGACAGGGGAACACTGAAGCTTTCTTT. Translated: CASSNGQGNTEAFF.